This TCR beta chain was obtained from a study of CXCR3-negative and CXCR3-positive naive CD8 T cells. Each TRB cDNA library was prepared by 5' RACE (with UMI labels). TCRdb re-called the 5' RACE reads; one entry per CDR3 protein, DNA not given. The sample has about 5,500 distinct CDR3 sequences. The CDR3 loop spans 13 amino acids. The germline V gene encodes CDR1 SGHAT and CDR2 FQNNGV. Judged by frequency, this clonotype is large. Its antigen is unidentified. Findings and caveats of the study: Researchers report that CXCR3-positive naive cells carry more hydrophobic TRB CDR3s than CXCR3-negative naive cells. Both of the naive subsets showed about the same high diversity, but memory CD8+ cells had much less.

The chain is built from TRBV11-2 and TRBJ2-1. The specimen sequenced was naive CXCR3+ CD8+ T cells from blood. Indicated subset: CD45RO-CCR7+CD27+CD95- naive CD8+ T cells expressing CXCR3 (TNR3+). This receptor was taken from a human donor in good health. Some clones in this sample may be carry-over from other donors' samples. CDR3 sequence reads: CASSLDGFNEQFF.